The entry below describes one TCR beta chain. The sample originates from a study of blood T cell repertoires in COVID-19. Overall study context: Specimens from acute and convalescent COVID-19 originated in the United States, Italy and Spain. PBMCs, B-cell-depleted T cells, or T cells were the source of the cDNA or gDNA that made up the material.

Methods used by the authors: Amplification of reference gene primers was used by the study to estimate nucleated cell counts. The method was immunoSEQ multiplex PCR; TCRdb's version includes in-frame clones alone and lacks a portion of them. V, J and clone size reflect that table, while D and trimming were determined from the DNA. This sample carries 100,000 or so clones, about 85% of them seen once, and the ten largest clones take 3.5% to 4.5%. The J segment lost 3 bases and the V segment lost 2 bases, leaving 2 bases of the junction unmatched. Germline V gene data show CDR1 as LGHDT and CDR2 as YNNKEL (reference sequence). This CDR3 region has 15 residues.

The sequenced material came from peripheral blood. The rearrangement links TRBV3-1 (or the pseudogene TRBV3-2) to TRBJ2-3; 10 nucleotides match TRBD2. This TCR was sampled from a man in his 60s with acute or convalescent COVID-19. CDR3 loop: CASSQLAGETDTQYF. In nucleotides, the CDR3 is TGTGCCAGCAGCCAACTAGCGGGGGAAACAGATACGCAGTATTTT.